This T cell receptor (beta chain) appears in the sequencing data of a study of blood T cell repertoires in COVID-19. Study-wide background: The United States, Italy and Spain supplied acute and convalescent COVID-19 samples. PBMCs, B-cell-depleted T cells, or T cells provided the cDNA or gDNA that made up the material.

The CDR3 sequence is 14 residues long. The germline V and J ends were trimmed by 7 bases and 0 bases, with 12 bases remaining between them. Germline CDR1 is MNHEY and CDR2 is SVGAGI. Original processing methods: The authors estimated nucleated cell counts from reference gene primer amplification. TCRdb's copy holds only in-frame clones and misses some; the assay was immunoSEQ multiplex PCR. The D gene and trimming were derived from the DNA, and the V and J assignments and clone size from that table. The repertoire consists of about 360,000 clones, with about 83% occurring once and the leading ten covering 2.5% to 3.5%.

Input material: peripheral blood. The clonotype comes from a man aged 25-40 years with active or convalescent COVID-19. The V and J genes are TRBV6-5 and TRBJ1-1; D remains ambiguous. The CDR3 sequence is CASKLGAMNTEAFF. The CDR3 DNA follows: TGTGCCAGCAAACTGGGAGCCATGAACACTGAAGCTTTCTTT.